Listed below are T cell receptor beta chains from one sample, sequenced in a study of T cell responses to AZD1222 COVID-19 vaccine. Data came from immunoSEQ multiplex PCR; TCRdb stores just in-frame clones and leaves some out. The sample carries 110,000 to 150,000 clones, 85% to 95% recorded once. The specimen was peripheral blood, collected after recovery from COVID-19. These receptors all stem from an adult who had recovered from COVID-19. Both conserved end residues are part of each CDR3. Each record gives: clone size, J gene, D gene, V gene, CDR3 DNA, CDR3 protein. D genes are given only for firm matches. Only some rows state a clone size, as once, few, many or a class for expanded clones.

clone_size: .; j_call: TRBJ1-1; d_call: TRBD1; v_call: TRBV7-9; cdr3_nt: TGTGCCAGCAGCTTGAAGGGACAGCTCAACACTGAAGCTTTCTTT; cdr3_aa: CASSLKGQLNTEAFF
clone_size: .; j_call: TRBJ2-1; d_call: .; v_call: TRBV12-3/TRBV12-4; cdr3_nt: TGTGCCAGCAGACCGACTAGCTACAATGAGCAGTTCTTC; cdr3_aa: CASRPTSYNEQFF
clone_size: once; j_call: TRBJ2-7; d_call: .; v_call: TRBV4-1; cdr3_nt: TGCGCCAGCAGCCAACAGGAGGGCTACGAGCAGTACTTC; cdr3_aa: CASSQQEGYEQYF
clone_size: .; j_call: TRBJ1-5; d_call: .; v_call: TRBV28; cdr3_nt: TGTGCCAGCAGTTGCTCCAACCTGGACGGTAGCAATCAGCCCCAGCATTTT; cdr3_aa: CASSCSNLDGSNQPQHF
clone_size: .; j_call: TRBJ2-7; d_call: .; v_call: TRBV11-2; cdr3_nt: TGTGCCAGCAGCCCCAATCGAGGATTCTCCTACGAGCAGTACTTC; cdr3_aa: CASSPNRGFSYEQYF
clone_size: .; j_call: TRBJ1-6; d_call: .; v_call: TRBV28; cdr3_nt: TGTGCCAGCACCAGACTTTATAATTCACCCCTCCACTTT; cdr3_aa: CASTRLYNSPLHF
clone_size: .; j_call: TRBJ2-5; d_call: .; v_call: TRBV29-1; cdr3_nt: TGCAGCGTTATTGGATTGGGGATTTACGAGACCCAGTACTTC; cdr3_aa: CSVIGLGIYETQYF
clone_size: .; j_call: TRBJ2-1; d_call: TRBD2; v_call: TRBV30; cdr3_nt: TGTGCCTCCCCCAGCGGGAGGGACAATGAGCAGTTCTTC; cdr3_aa: CASPSGRDNEQFF
clone_size: .; j_call: TRBJ2-7; d_call: .; v_call: TRBV3-1/TRBV3-2; cdr3_nt: TGTGCCAGCAGCTCAGATCCGGGACAAGGCAAGCAGTACTTC; cdr3_aa: CASSSDPGQGKQYF
clone_size: .; j_call: TRBJ2-5; d_call: TRBD1; v_call: TRBV7-8; cdr3_nt: TGTGCCAGCAGCTTAGGCGGGACAGGGATTCGCCAAGAGACCCAGTACTTC; cdr3_aa: CASSLGGTGIRQETQYF
clone_size: .; j_call: TRBJ2-3; d_call: TRBD1; v_call: TRBV2; cdr3_nt: TGTGCCAGCAGGACAGGGTCTAGCACAGATACGCAGTATTTT; cdr3_aa: CASRTGSSTDTQYF
clone_size: .; j_call: TRBJ2-7; d_call: TRBD2; v_call: TRBV9; cdr3_nt: TGTGCCAGCGGAGCGGGATTAGGGGTTTACGAGCAGTACTTC; cdr3_aa: CASGAGLGVYEQYF
clone_size: .; j_call: TRBJ2-1; d_call: .; v_call: TRBV7-9; cdr3_nt: TGTGCCAGCAGCTTAGCGAGCAGGGTGAGCAATGAGCAGTTCTTC; cdr3_aa: CASSLASRVSNEQFF
clone_size: .; j_call: TRBJ1-4; d_call: .; v_call: TRBV27; cdr3_nt: TGTGCCAGCAGACCTTACAGGGAGGGAAATGAAAAACTGTTTTTT; cdr3_aa: CASRPYREGNEKLFF
clone_size: .; j_call: TRBJ2-1; d_call: TRBD2; v_call: TRBV9; cdr3_nt: TGTGCCAGCAGCGTAGAAATAGCGGGGGCATATGAGCAGTTCTTC; cdr3_aa: CASSVEIAGAYEQFF
clone_size: .; j_call: TRBJ2-7; d_call: .; v_call: TRBV28; cdr3_nt: TGTGCCAGCAGTTCCCCCGGTAGGGCAGGCTCCTACGAGCAGTACTTC; cdr3_aa: CASSSPGRAGSYEQYF
clone_size: .; j_call: TRBJ2-5; d_call: TRBD2; v_call: TRBV3-1/TRBV3-2; cdr3_nt: TGTGCCAGCAGCCTAAGCGGGAAGGAGACCCAGTACTTC; cdr3_aa: CASSLSGKETQYF
clone_size: .; j_call: TRBJ1-2; d_call: TRBD1; v_call: TRBV29-1; cdr3_nt: TGCAGCGTTGAAGCAGGGGGCGTAATTAATGGCTACACCTTC; cdr3_aa: CSVEAGGVINGYTF
clone_size: .; j_call: TRBJ1-4; d_call: .; v_call: TRBV15; cdr3_nt: TGTGCCACCAGCAGAGAGGGGTCGGGTAATGAAAAACTGTTTTTT; cdr3_aa: CATSREGSGNEKLFF
clone_size: .; j_call: TRBJ2-7; d_call: TRBD2; v_call: TRBV11-2; cdr3_nt: TGTGCCAGTAGGGCTACTAGCGATTCCTACGAGCAGTACTTC; cdr3_aa: CASRATSDSYEQYF
clone_size: .; j_call: TRBJ1-1; d_call: TRBD1; v_call: TRBV19; cdr3_nt: TGTGCCAGTAGTATGGGACAGGCCCTTTCTGAAGCTTTCTTT; cdr3_aa: CASSMGQALSEAFF
clone_size: .; j_call: TRBJ2-7; d_call: TRBD1; v_call: TRBV28; cdr3_nt: TGTGCCAGCAGTCCCACCTCCCCGGGACAGGGCTACGAGCAGTACTTC; cdr3_aa: CASSPTSPGQGYEQYF
clone_size: .; j_call: TRBJ2-3; d_call: .; v_call: TRBV9; cdr3_nt: TGTGCCAGCATCCAACCACTCGGTCCAGATACGCAGTATTTT; cdr3_aa: CASIQPLGPDTQYF
clone_size: .; j_call: TRBJ1-5; d_call: TRBD1; v_call: TRBV28; cdr3_nt: TGTGCCAGCAGTTTCGACAGGGGGAAGCCGACAAATAGCAATCAGCCCCAGCATTTT; cdr3_aa: CASSFDRGKPTNSNQPQHF
clone_size: .; j_call: TRBJ2-1; d_call: .; v_call: TRBV6-5; cdr3_nt: TGTGCCAGCAGTTCCGAAGACAGGACCTCCTACAATGAGCAGTTCTTC; cdr3_aa: CASSSEDRTSYNEQFF
clone_size: .; j_call: TRBJ2-7; d_call: .; v_call: TRBV27; cdr3_nt: TGTGCCAGCAGTTTATATCCCGGTTACGAGCAGTACTTC; cdr3_aa: CASSLYPGYEQYF
clone_size: .; j_call: TRBJ1-2; d_call: .; v_call: TRBV29-1; cdr3_nt: TGCAGCGTCGGAGACAACTATGGCTACACCTTC; cdr3_aa: CSVGDNYGYTF
clone_size: .; j_call: TRBJ2-7; d_call: .; v_call: TRBV28; cdr3_nt: TGTGCCAGCAGTAGAACAGGGAGCTCCTACGAGCAGTACTTC; cdr3_aa: CASSRTGSSYEQYF
clone_size: .; j_call: TRBJ2-7; d_call: TRBD1; v_call: TRBV27; cdr3_nt: TGTGCCACCCGGGACAGGGTGTACGAGCAGTACTTC; cdr3_aa: CATRDRVYEQYF
clone_size: .; j_call: TRBJ1-3; d_call: TRBD1; v_call: TRBV6-1; cdr3_nt: TGTGCCAGCAGTGGGATACAGGGGCAGCTTGGAAACACCATATATTTT; cdr3_aa: CASSGIQGQLGNTIYF
clone_size: .; j_call: TRBJ2-1; d_call: TRBD2; v_call: TRBV11-2; cdr3_nt: TGTGCCAGCAGCTTAACGGGAGGGTTAAGTGGTGAGCAGTTCTTC; cdr3_aa: CASSLTGGLSGEQFF
clone_size: .; j_call: TRBJ2-1; d_call: .; v_call: TRBV2; cdr3_nt: TGTGCCAGCAGCGTTACTAGCTATTCCTACAATGAGCAGTTCTTC; cdr3_aa: CASSVTSYSYNEQFF
clone_size: once; j_call: TRBJ2-7; d_call: .; v_call: TRBV28; cdr3_nt: TGTGCCAGCAGTTTGACAGGGAGGAAGCAGTACTTC; cdr3_aa: CASSLTGRKQYF
clone_size: .; j_call: TRBJ2-7; d_call: .; v_call: TRBV6-5; cdr3_nt: TGTGCCAGCAGTTACTCGAGAGTAGGGGAGCAGTACTTC; cdr3_aa: CASSYSRVGEQYF
clone_size: .; j_call: TRBJ2-1; d_call: .; v_call: TRBV29-1; cdr3_nt: TGCAGTTGTGGGGATTCCTACAATGAGCAGTTCTTC; cdr3_aa: CSCGDSYNEQFF
clone_size: few; j_call: TRBJ1-1; d_call: .; v_call: TRBV28; cdr3_nt: TGTGCCAGCCGTCATGGGGATGGCACTGAAGCTTTCTTT; cdr3_aa: CASRHGDGTEAFF
clone_size: once; j_call: TRBJ2-7; d_call: TRBD1; v_call: TRBV3-1/TRBV3-2; cdr3_nt: TGTGCCAGCAGCCAAGCGCCAGGGGGCTACGAGCAGTACTTC; cdr3_aa: CASSQAPGGYEQYF
clone_size: once; j_call: TRBJ1-1; d_call: .; v_call: TRBV5-1; cdr3_nt: TGCGCCAGCAGCTTAATTGCAGGGCGTATGAACACTGAAGCTTTCTTT; cdr3_aa: CASSLIAGRMNTEAFF
clone_size: .; j_call: TRBJ2-3; d_call: .; v_call: TRBV5-1; cdr3_nt: TGCGCCAGCAGAGAGGGGGCAGATACGCAGTATTTT; cdr3_aa: CASREGADTQYF
clone_size: .; j_call: TRBJ1-1; d_call: .; v_call: TRBV27; cdr3_nt: TGTGCCAGCAGTTTAGGAATCAGGGGATCAGCTTTCTTT; cdr3_aa: CASSLGIRGSAFF
clone_size: .; j_call: TRBJ2-7; d_call: .; v_call: TRBV7-3; cdr3_nt: TGTGCCAGCAGCTTATTGGAGAGAGCGTCCGGTGAGCAGTACTTC; cdr3_aa: CASSLLERASGEQYF
clone_size: .; j_call: TRBJ1-5; d_call: .; v_call: TRBV7-7; cdr3_nt: TGTGCTAGCAGCTTAGGGGTGGATCAGCCCCAGCATTTT; cdr3_aa: CASSLGVDQPQHF
clone_size: .; j_call: TRBJ2-3; d_call: TRBD2; v_call: TRBV2; cdr3_nt: TGTGCCAGCAGTCTTAGCGGGATGAGCACAGATACGCAGTATTTT; cdr3_aa: CASSLSGMSTDTQYF
clone_size: .; j_call: TRBJ1-2; d_call: .; v_call: TRBV2; cdr3_nt: TGTGCCAGCAGTGATAGGCCAATAAAATATGGCTACACCTTC; cdr3_aa: CASSDRPIKYGYTF
clone_size: .; j_call: TRBJ2-1; d_call: .; v_call: TRBV11-3; cdr3_nt: TGTGCCAGCAGCTATCGATTCGATGAGCAGTTCTTC; cdr3_aa: CASSYRFDEQFF
clone_size: .; j_call: TRBJ1-1; d_call: TRBD1; v_call: TRBV28; cdr3_nt: TGTGCCAGCAGCCCGACAGGGAAGGAGAACACTGAAGCTTTCTTT; cdr3_aa: CASSPTGKENTEAFF
clone_size: .; j_call: TRBJ2-1; d_call: TRBD2; v_call: TRBV9; cdr3_nt: TGTGCCAGCAGCACCGCACCGGGACTAGCGGGAATCAATGAGCAGTTCTTC; cdr3_aa: CASSTAPGLAGINEQFF
clone_size: .; j_call: TRBJ2-5; d_call: .; v_call: TRBV4-1; cdr3_nt: TGCGCCAGCAGCCAGAGGACCTTCGAAGAGACCCAGTACTTC; cdr3_aa: CASSQRTFEETQYF
clone_size: .; j_call: TRBJ2-5; d_call: TRBD2; v_call: TRBV2; cdr3_nt: TGTGCCAGCAGGATCGGGACTAGCCGCCAAGAGACCCAGTACTTC; cdr3_aa: CASRIGTSRQETQYF
clone_size: .; j_call: TRBJ2-1; d_call: TRBD2; v_call: TRBV10-1; cdr3_nt: TGCGCCAGCAGTGAGAGTAGCGGGAGGACGAATGAGCAGTTCTTC; cdr3_aa: CASSESSGRTNEQFF
clone_size: once; j_call: TRBJ1-3; d_call: .; v_call: TRBV30; cdr3_nt: TGTGCCTGGAGTGTAAGGGGGGTGACGAACACCATATATTTT; cdr3_aa: CAWSVRGVTNTIYF
clone_size: few; j_call: TRBJ2-7; d_call: .; v_call: TRBV11-3; cdr3_nt: TGTGCCAGCACCCCCTGGTCCAGGGCGAGGCACGAGCAGTACTTC; cdr3_aa: CASTPWSRARHEQYF